This TCR beta chain was documented in a study of blood T cells in healthy people across ages. Germline-derived CDR1 and CDR2 are LGHNA and YSLEER. The CDR3 spans 13 residues. Caucasian, healthy and from Russia, the donors were aged between about 6 and 90. Peripheral blood from each donor was collected in a volume of about 9.9 milliliters. Total RNA was isolated from each sample in quantities of at least 5.5 micrograms. The authors ran a second PCR of 7 to 11 cycles using a sample-barcoded 5' primer and a J-beta primer mix. A single record per CDR3 protein comes from TCRdb applying MiXCR to the 5' RACE reads. The sample carries just over 800,000 distinct CDR3 sequences, 62% recorded once.

This TCR was recovered from a man aged 25 to 45 in good health. Sequencing was done on a sample of blood. This chain uses TRBV4-3 with TRBJ2-4; D uncertain. The J call may be incorrect, as the DNA end agrees better with TRBJ2-7. CDR3 nucleotides: TGCGCCAGCAGCCAAGATTGGGTAAGCGAGCAGTACTTC. This codes for CASSQDWVSEQYF.